The 15 T cell receptor beta chains presented below share a single source sample, sequenced in a study of tumor-infiltrating lymphocytes in primary liver carcinoma. From 450 to 550 ng total RNA, TCR beta cDNA was generated with a primer in the constant region. It was through three nested multiplex PCR rounds of slightly modified ARM-PCR that TCR beta libraries arose. The study ran its first two PCR rounds for around 10 cycles each, using TRBV1-TRBV30 forward primers and a C-beta reverse primer. TCRdb reanalysed the multiplex PCR reads using MiXCR and keeps one entry per CDR3 protein. The data show 300,000 to 350,000 distinct CDR3 sequences, about 65% seen once. Blood RNA was derived from unsorted whole blood, and germline DNA was extracted too. Sequencing was carried out using peripheral blood. These TCRs come from a middle-aged man with primary liver carcinoma and hepatitis B virus infection.

This clonotype was observed a single time. A single base separates this from a much larger clone, so it may be a read error. The rearrangement links TRBV6-5 to TRBJ2-5; possible D gene TRBD2, 6 bases. The CDR3 sequence is 14 residues long. The germline V gene has CDR1 MNHEY and CDR2 SVGAGI. The CDR3 loop is CASKSPLAAETRYF. CDR3 nucleotide sequence: TGTGCCAGCAAATCCCCGTTAGCGGCAGAGACCCGGTACTTC.

In regard to this clonotype: A much larger clonotype is one base distant, so this may be a read error. The rearrangement links TRBV12-3 or TRBV12-4 to TRBJ2-3, with D uncertain. The CDR3 is 16 residues long. The CDR3 protein is CVSRRSGGISTDTQYF. CDR3 nucleotides: TGTGTCAGCCGCAGGTCCGGCGGTATTAGCACAGATACGCAGTATTTT.

About this clonotype itself: A read error may explain this, as a much larger clone is one base away. This chain connects TRBV6-1 to TRBJ1-2; D remains ambiguous. Per germline, CDR1 MNHNS and CDR2 SASEGT. The CDR3 spans 15 residues. DNA of the CDR3: TGTGCCGGCAGTGATAATGGCAGGCCTCTCTATGGCTACACCTTC. Translation gives CAGSDNGRPLYGYTF.

The chain has TRBV14 and TRBJ1-1; TRBD1 is a possible D gene (5 bases). Trimming left V 1 base short and J 3 bases short, with 15 bases between. Germline V gene data show CDR1 as SGHDN and CDR2 as FVKESK. CDR3 length: 16 residues. DNA of the CDR3: TGTGCCAGCAGCCAAGTCCCGTGGGGGGATGACACTGAAGCTTTCTTT. Translated, it gives CASSQVPWGDDTEAFF.

The chain employs TRBV28 and TRBJ1-4; D is unresolved. The CDR3 loop spans 14 amino acids. Germline assignment: CDR1 MDHEN and CDR2 SYDVKM. V lost 2 bases, J lost 4 bases, and 8 bases lay in between. Written as DNA, the CDR3 is TGTGCCAGCAGTTTAAACGGCTTTAATGAAAAACTGTTTTTT. Translating gives CASSLNGFNEKLFF. Full variable domain (remainder filled in from reference TRBV28 and TRBJ1-4): DVKVTQSSRYLVKRTGEKVFLECVQDMDHENMFWYRQDPGLGLRLIYFSYDVKMKEKGDIPEGYSVSREKKERFSLILESASTNQTSMYLCASSLNGFNEKLFFGSGTQLSVL.

This rearrangement joins TRBV5-1 to TRBJ2-3; 8 nucleotides agree with TRBD1. The CDR3 is 15 amino acids. Germline V lookup: CDR1 SGHRS, CDR2 YFSETQ. The junction had 10 bases not matched to a gene; V was cut back by 4 bases and J by 6 bases. CDR3 protein: CASSGGQGALDTQYF. CDR3 nucleotide sequence: TGCGCCAGCAGCGGAGGACAGGGAGCGCTGGATACGCAGTATTTT. The full variable domain, with the rest looked up from reference TRBV5-1 and TRBJ2-3, is KAGVTQTPRYLIKTRGQQVTLSCSPISGHRSVSWYQQTPGQGLQFLFEYFSETQRNKGNFPGRFSGRQFSNSRSEMNVSTLELGDSALYLCASSGGQGALDTQYFGPGTRLTVL.

Details on this clonotype: Germline is not matched at one junction end, which may reflect a read error. This chain uses TRBV11-2 with TRBJ2-2, with a possible D match to TRBD2 (8 bases). This CDR3 has 15 amino acids. The germline gives CDR1 SGHAT, CDR2 FQNNGV. CDR3 sequence: CASKGAGGGTGELFF. As DNA, the CDR3 is TGTGCCTCTAAGGGGGCGGGAGGAGGGACCGGTGAGCTGTTTTTT. The entire variable domain, with the rest obtained from reference TRBV11-2 and TRBJ2-2, is as follows: EAGVAQSPRYKIIEKRQSVAFWCNPISGHATLYWYQQILGQGPKLLIQFQNNGVVDDSQLPKDRFSAERLKGVDSTLKIQPAKLEDSAVYLCASKGAGGGTGELFFGEGSRLTVL.

As to this clonotype: This may arise from a read error, as a much more abundant clone is one base away. This chain links TRBV6-2 or TRBV6-3 with TRBJ1-6; D is unresolved. CDR1 and CDR2 (germline): MNHEY, SVGEGT. This CDR3 spans 12 amino acids. CDR3 bases: TGTGCCAGCACCTCAATTAATACACCCCTCCACTTT. As protein: CASTSINTPLHF.

Comment on this clonotype: This may be a read error, as it is one base from a much larger clone. The J gene is TRBJ1-2, the V gene TRBV4-2, with D unresolved. The length of the CDR3 is 13 residues. Germline V gives CDR1 LGHNA, CDR2 YNFKEQ. The CDR3 coding sequence is TGTGCCAGCAACCAAACTGTGTTGGGGTCGGCAACCTTC. Residues: CASNQTVLGSATF.

Regarding this clonotype: A much larger clone differs from this one at a single base, so this may be a read error. V is TRBV6-2 or TRBV6-3 and J is TRBJ2-7; D is possibly TRBD1 (5 bases). The length of the CDR3 is 12 residues. With 11 bases removed from V and 4 bases from J, the gap between germline ends came to 15 bases. Germline CDR1 reads MNHEY; CDR2 reads SVGEGT. The CDR3, as DNA: TGTGCCGTAGACGTGGGGCTGTACGAGCAGTACTTC. Protein sequence: CAVDVGLYEQYF.

The V and J genes are TRBV24-1 and TRBJ1-5; D possibly corresponds to TRBD1 (6 bases). This CDR3 contains 13 residues. V lost 10 bases, J lost 5 bases, and 14 bases lay in between. Germline V gives CDR1 KGHDR, CDR2 SFDVKD. The CDR3 region is CATTPGGDQPQHF. The CDR3 DNA follows: TGTGCCACAACCCCGGGGGGCGATCAGCCCCAGCATTTT.

In regard to this clonotype: A read error may be the cause here, since a much bigger clone is one base away. The chain employs TRBV12-3 or TRBV12-4 and TRBJ1-5, with D possibly TRBD1 on 6 matching bases. The CDR3 spans 16 residues. Between the trimmed V and J ends, which lost 8 bases and 6 bases, there was a span of 23 bases. The CDR3 reads CASSGTPGDLSQPQHF. The CDR3 bases are TGTGCCAGCTCCGGGACACCAGGGGATTTGAGTCAGCCCCAGCATTTT.

In the case of this clonotype: This may be a read error, as it is one base from a much larger clone. This rearrangement joins TRBV6-1 to TRBJ2-3; D may be TRBD2 (7 bases). Germline-derived CDR1 and CDR2 are MNHNS and SASEGT. V lost 10 bases and J lost 3, with 17 bases in between. There are 14 residues in the CDR3. CDR3 bases: TGTGCCAACAGGGTAGCGGGTAAAACAGATACGCAGTATTTT. Translation: CANRVAGKTDTQYF.

About this clonotype itself: A much larger clone differs by one base, so this may be a read error. This sequence joins TRBV6-4 and TRBJ2-6; 7 positions agree with TRBD1. Germline CDR1 and CDR2: MRHNA and SNTAGT. The CDR3 spans 14 residues. This chain's CDR3 is CASSTGAGANVLIF. DNA for the CDR3: TGTGCCAGCAGCACAGGGGCTGGGGCCAACGTCCTGATTTTC.

Of note for this clonotype: One end of the junction is discordant with germline, which a read error may explain. The V gene is TRBV5-4, the J gene TRBJ2-3; TRBD2 agrees at 8 bases. This CDR3 comprises 14 residues. Germline loops: CDR1 SGHNT, CDR2 YYREEE (reference sequence). The CDR3 protein is CASGLAGRADTQCF. The CDR3 DNA is TGTGCCAGCGGATTAGCGGGGCGGGCAGATACGCAGTGTTTT.